Described below is a single T cell receptor beta chain sequence and its context. As yet, its antigen is unknown. TCRdb's table, derived via immunoSEQ multiplex PCR, lists solely in-frame clones and lacks some. This sample has some 60,000 clones; roughly 86% occur once, and the top ten carry under 4.5%. This sample is drawn from a study of OX40 agonist ivuxolimab in advanced cancers. Study as a whole: Having had anti-PD-1, anti-PD-L1 or anti-CTLA-4 therapy before was allowed, and around 39% had some. Among those treated, three patients had partial responses, one with hepatocellular carcinoma and two with cutaneous melanoma. Study-wide results and caveats: There were also nonresponders showing low normalized T-cell clonal expansion.

The starting material was CD4+ or CD8+ T cells sorted from blood, obtained in a trial of the OX40 agonist ivuxolimab. The sequence came from an adult with an advanced solid tumor such as melanoma, head and neck, liver or kidney cancer.

CDR3 sequence reads: CASSQSDQRPQHF. The CDR3 DNA reads TGTGCCAGCAGCCAAAGTGACCAACGGCCCCAGCATTTT. J is TRBJ1-5 and V is TRBV4-2, with D uncertain. With 2 bases removed from V and 9 bases from J, the gap between germline ends came to 11 bases. There are 13 residues in the CDR3. The germline V gene has CDR1 LGHNA and CDR2 YNFKEQ.